This record concerns one T cell receptor beta chain sequence. Trimming cost V 4 bases and J 5 bases; bases outside gene matches: 11. The CDR3 extends over 17 amino acids. The germline V gene has CDR1 LGHDT and CDR2 YNNKEL (reference sequence). This record comes from a study of CD8 T cells in Susac syndrome. The authors reverse transcribed roughly 0.5 to 1 ug RNA with random hexamers. immunoSEQ multiplex PCR amplified TCR beta CDR3 across 54 Vbeta, 13 Jbeta. TCRdb re-called the immunoSEQ multiplex PCR reads with MiXCR, one entry per CDR3 protein. The table records 80,000 to 90,000 distinct CDR3 sequences, around 93% of them present only once.

Sequenced material: CD8+ T cells from PBMCs. The J gene is TRBJ1-5, the V gene TRBV3-1; TRBD1 agrees at 10 bases. The TCR comes from a human donor with Susac syndrome. CDR3: CASSPGQGRGLYQPQHF. CDR3 nucleotides: TGTGCCAGCAGCCCGGGACAGGGGAGAGGATTGTATCAGCCCCAGCATTTT.